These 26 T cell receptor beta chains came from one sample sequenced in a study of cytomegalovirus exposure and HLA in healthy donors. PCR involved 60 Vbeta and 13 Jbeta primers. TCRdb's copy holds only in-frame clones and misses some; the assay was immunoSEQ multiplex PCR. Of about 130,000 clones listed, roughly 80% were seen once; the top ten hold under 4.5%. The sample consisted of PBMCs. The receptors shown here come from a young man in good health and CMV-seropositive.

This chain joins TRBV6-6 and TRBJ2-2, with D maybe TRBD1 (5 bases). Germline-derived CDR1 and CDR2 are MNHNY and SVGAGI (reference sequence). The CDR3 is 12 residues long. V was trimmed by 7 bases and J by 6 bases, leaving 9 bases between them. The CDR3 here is CASNRISGELFF. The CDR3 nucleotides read TGTGCCAGCAACAGGATTTCCGGGGAGCTGTTTTTT.

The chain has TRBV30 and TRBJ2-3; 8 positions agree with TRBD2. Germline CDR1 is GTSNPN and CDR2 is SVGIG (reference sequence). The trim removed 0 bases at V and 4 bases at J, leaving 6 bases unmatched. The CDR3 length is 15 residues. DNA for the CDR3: TGTGCCTGGAGTGTAAGAGCGGGAGTAGCAGATACGCAGTATTTT. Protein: CAWSVRAGVADTQYF.

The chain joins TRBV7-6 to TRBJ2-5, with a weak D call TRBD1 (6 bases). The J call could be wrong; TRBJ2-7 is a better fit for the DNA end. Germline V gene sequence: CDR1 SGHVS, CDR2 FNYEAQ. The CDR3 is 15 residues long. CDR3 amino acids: CASSLLTGITYEQYF. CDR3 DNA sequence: TGTGCCAGCAGCTTATTGACAGGAATTACCTACGAGCAGTACTTC.

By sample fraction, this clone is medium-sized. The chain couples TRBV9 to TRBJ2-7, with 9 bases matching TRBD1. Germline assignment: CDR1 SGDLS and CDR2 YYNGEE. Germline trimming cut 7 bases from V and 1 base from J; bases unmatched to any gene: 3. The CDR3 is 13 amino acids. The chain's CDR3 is CASSGTGSYEQYF. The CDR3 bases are TGTGCCAGCTCCGGGACAGGGTCCTACGAGCAGTACTTC.

The CDR3 nucleotides are TGTGCCAGCAGCCTCTACTCAGGAATCTATGGCTACACCTTC. Its translation is CASSLYSGIYGYTF. This chain links TRBV5-4 with TRBJ1-2; D gene unclear. The V and J ends lost 4 bases and 4 bases respectively, with 14 bases between them. The CDR3 runs to 14 residues. The germline CDR1 and CDR2 sequences are SGHNT and YYREEE (reference sequence).

CDR3 sequence: CASSESGRGVSYGYTF. DNA for the CDR3: TGCGCCAGCAGTGAGTCTGGCAGGGGAGTTTCCTATGGCTACACCTTC. This rearrangement joins TRBV10-2 to TRBJ1-2; weak D call: TRBD1 (6 bases). V was trimmed by 0 bases and J by 4 bases, leaving 15 bases between them. The CDR3 loop spans 16 amino acids. Per germline, CDR1 WSHSY and CDR2 SAAADI.

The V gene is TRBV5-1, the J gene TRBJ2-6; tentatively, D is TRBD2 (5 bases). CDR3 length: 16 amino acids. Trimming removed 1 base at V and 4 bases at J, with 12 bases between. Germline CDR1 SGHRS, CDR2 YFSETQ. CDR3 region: CASSLSGSAGANVLTF. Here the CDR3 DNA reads TGCGCCAGCAGCTTGAGTGGGAGCGCAGGGGCCAACGTCCTGACTTTC.

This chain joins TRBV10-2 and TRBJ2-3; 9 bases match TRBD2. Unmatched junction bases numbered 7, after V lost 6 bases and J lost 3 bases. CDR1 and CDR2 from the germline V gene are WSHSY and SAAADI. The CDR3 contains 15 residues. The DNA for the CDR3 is TGCGCCAGCAGGGAGGCGGGAGGGCCAACAGATACGCAGTATTTT. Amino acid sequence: CASREAGGPTDTQYF.

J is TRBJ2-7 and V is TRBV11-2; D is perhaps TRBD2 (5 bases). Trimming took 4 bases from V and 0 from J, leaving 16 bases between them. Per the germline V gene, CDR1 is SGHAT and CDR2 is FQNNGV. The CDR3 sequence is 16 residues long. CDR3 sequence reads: CASSSRRDYLSYEQYF. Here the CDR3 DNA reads TGTGCCAGCAGCTCAAGACGAGACTACCTCTCCTACGAGCAGTACTTC.

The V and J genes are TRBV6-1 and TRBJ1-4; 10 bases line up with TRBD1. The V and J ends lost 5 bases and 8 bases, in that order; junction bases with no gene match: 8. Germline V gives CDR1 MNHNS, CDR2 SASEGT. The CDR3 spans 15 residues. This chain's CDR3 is CASSTPGQGGEKLFF. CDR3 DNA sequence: TGTGCCAGCAGTACACCCGGACAGGGGGGGGAAAAACTGTTTTTT.

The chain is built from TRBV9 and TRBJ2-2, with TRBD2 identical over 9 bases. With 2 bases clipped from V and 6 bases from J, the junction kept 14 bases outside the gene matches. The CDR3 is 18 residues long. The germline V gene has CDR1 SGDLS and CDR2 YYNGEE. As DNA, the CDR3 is TGTGCCAGCAGCGTTGCTATTAGCGGGAGAATAACACCCGGGGAGCTGTTTTTT. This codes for CASSVAISGRITPGELFF.

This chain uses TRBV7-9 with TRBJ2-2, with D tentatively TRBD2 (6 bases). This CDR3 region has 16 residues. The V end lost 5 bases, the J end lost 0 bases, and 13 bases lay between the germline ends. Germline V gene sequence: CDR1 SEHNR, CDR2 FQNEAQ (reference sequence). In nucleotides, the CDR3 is TGTGCCAGCAGCCGGGGGACCGGGACGAACACCGGGGAGCTGTTTTTT. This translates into CASSRGTGTNTGELFF.

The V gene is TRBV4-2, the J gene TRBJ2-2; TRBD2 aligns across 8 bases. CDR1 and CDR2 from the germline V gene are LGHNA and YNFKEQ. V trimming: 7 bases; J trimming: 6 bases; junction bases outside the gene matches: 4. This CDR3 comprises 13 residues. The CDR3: CASTEREPGELFF. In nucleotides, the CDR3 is TGTGCCAGCACAGAGCGGGAGCCCGGGGAGCTGTTTTTT.

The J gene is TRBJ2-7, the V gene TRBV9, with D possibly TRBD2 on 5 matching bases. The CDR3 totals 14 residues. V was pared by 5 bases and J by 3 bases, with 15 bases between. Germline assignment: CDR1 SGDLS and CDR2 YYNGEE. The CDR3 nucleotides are TGTGCCAGCAGTTCCCGGGGAGAAAGCTACGAGCAGTACTTC. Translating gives CASSSRGESYEQYF.

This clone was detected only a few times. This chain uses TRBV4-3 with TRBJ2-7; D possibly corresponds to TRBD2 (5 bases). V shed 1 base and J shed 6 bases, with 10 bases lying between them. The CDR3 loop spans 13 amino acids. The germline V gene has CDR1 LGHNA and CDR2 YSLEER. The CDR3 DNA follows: TGCGCCAGCAGCCAAGGGATGAGCGGCGAGCAGTACTTC. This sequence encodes CASSQGMSGEQYF.

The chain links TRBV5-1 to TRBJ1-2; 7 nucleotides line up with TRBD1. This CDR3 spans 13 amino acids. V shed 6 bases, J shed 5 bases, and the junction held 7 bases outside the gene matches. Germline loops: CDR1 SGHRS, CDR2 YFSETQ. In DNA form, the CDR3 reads TGCGCCAGCACCGAGGGGGCGGATTATGGCTACACCTTC. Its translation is CASTEGADYGYTF. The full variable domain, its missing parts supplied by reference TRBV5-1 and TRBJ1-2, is KAGVTQTPRYLIKTRGQQVTLSCSPISGHRSVSWYQQTPGQGLQFLFEYFSETQRNKGNFPGRFSGRQFSNSRSEMNVSTLELGDSALYLCASTEGADYGYTFGSGTRLTVV.

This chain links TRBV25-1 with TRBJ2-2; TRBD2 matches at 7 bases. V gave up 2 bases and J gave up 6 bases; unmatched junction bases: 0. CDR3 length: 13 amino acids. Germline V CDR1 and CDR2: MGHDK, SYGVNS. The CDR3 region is CASSEGGAGELFF. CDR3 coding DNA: TGTGCCAGCAGTGAAGGGGGGGCCGGGGAGCTGTTTTTT.

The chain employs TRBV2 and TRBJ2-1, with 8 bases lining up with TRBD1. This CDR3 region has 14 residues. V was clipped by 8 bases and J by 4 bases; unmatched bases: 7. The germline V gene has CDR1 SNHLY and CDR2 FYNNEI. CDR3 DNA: TGTGCCAGCGGGGCAGGGGGCTCTTACAATGAGCAGTTCTTC. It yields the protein CASGAGGSYNEQFF.

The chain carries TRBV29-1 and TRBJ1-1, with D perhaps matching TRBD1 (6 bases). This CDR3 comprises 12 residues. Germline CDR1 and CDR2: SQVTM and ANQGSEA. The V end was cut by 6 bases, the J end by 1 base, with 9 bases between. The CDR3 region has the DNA TGCAGCGTCCAGGACAGGAACACTGAAGCTTTCTTT. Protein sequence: CSVQDRNTEAFF.

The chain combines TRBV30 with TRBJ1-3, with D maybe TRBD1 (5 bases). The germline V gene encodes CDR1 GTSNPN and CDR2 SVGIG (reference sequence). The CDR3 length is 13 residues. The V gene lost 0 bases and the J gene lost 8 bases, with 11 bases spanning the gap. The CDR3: CAWSVPGIDTIYF. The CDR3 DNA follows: TGTGCCTGGAGTGTACCAGGGATTGACACCATATATTTT. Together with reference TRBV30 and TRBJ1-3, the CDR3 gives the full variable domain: SQTIHQWPATLVQPVGSPLSLECTVEGTSNPNLYWYRQAAGRGLQLLFYSVGIGQISSEVPQNLSASRPQDRQFILSSKKLLLSDSGFYLCAWSVPGIDTIYFGEGSWLTVV.

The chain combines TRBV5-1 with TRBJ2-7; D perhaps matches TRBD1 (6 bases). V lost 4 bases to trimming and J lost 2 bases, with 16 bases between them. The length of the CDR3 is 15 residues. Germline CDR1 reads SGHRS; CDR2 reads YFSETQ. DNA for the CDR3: TGCGCCAGCAGCCCTACCCGGGACAACACCTACGAGCAGTACTTC. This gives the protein CASSPTRDNTYEQYF.

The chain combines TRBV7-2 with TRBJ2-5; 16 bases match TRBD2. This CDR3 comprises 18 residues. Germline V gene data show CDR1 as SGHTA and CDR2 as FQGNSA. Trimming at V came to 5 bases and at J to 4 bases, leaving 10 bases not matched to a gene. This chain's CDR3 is CASSPRGLAGGPAETQYF. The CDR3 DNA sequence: TGTGCCAGCAGCCCAAGGGGACTAGCGGGAGGGCCAGCAGAGACCCAGTACTTC.

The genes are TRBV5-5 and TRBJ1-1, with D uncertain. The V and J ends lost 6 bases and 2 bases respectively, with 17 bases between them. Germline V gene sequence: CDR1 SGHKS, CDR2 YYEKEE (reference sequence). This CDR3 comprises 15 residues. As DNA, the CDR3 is TGTGCCAGCACCTTAGGCGGTCGGAGTAACACTGAAGCTTTCTTT. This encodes CASTLGGRSNTEAFF.

The CDR3 coding sequence is TGTGCCAGCAGCCCTACGGATGGCTACACCTTC. Amino acid sequence: CASSPTDGYTF. The chain carries TRBV9 and TRBJ1-2; D gene unclear. Trimming took 4 bases from V and 6 from J, leaving 7 bases between them. The CDR3 is 11 residues long. Germline CDR1 reads SGDLS; CDR2 reads YYNGEE.

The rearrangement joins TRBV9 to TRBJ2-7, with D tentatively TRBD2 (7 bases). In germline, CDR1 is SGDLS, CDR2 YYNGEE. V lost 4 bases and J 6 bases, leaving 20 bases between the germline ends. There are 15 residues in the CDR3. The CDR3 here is CASSPPRGGGGEQYF. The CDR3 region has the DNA TGTGCCAGCAGCCCTCCCCGGGGAGGGGGAGGCGAGCAGTACTTC. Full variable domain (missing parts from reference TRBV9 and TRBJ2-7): DSGVTQTPKHLITATGQRVTLRCSPRSGDLSVYWYQQSLDQGLQFLIQYYNGEERAKGNILERFSAQQFPDLHSELNLSSLELGDSALYFCASSPPRGGGGEQYFGPGTRLTVT.

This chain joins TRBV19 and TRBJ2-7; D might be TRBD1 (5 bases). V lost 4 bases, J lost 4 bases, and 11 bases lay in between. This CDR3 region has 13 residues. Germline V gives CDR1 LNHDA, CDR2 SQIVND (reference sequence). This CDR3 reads CASSRKGVYEQYF. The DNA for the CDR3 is TGTGCCAGTAGTAGGAAAGGGGTTTACGAGCAGTACTTC. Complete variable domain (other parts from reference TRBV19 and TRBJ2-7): DGGITQSPKYLFRKEGQNVTLSCEQNLNHDAMYWYRQDPGQGLRLIYYSQIVNDFQKGDIAEGYSVSREKKESFPLTVTSAQKNPTAFYLCASSRKGVYEQYFGPGTRLTVT.